The next 7 T cell receptor beta chains were all read from a single sample in a study of control samples from healthy donors and cancer patients. Some clones are missing from TCRdb's copy, which holds only in-frame ones; the method was immunoSEQ multiplex PCR. The data show tens of thousands of clones, around 70% seen once. Sequencing used formalin-fixed, paraffin-embedded tissue. These receptors were taken from a male donor with melanoma.

The gene calls are TRBV11-2 and TRBJ2-3; D ambiguous. V gave up 0 bases and J gave up 5 bases, with 6 bases separating them. The V gene's germline CDR1 is SGHAT and CDR2 FQNNGV. The CDR3 sequence is 13 residues long. CDR3 DNA sequence: TGTGCCAGCAGCTTAGAGAGACAAGATACGCAGTATTTT. Amino acid sequence: CASSLERQDTQYF.

The CDR3: CASSYRRSPQETQYF. The CDR3 bases are TGTGCCAGCAGTTATAGGCGGAGCCCCCAAGAGACCCAGTACTTC. The chain combines TRBV6-5 with TRBJ2-5; D gene uncertain. The V end was cut by 3 bases, the J end by 1 base, with 12 bases between. Germline CDR1 is MNHEY and CDR2 is SVGAGI. CDR3 length: 15 residues.

This chain joins TRBV3-1 (or the pseudogene TRBV3-2) and TRBJ2-5, with a possible D match to TRBD2 (6 bases). With 6 bases removed from V and 4 bases from J, the gap between germline ends came to 9 bases. The CDR3 is made up of 12 amino acids. Germline V gives CDR1 LGHDT, CDR2 YNNKEL (reference sequence). The CDR3 loop is CASRSEGETQYF. DNA of the CDR3: TGTGCCAGCAGGTCGGAGGGAGAGACCCAGTACTTC.

The chain is built from TRBV11-2 and TRBJ2-1; D remains ambiguous. The germline V gene encodes CDR1 SGHAT and CDR2 FQNNGV. Between the trimmed V and J ends, which lost 3 bases and 3 bases, there was a span of 6 bases. The length of the CDR3 is 13 residues. The CDR3 here is CASSLGYYNEQFF. CDR3 sequence (DNA): TGTGCCAGCAGCTTGGGCTACTACAATGAGCAGTTCTTC.

The chain recombines TRBV7-3 with TRBJ2-5, with TRBD2 identical over 7 bases. CDR1 is SGHTA and CDR2 is FQGTGA in the germline V gene. J gave up 1 base and V 6 bases, and 8 bases lay outside the gene matches. This CDR3 spans 15 amino acids. The CDR3 region is CASSTWGGTQETQYF. DNA for the CDR3: TGTGCCAGCAGTACTTGGGGAGGGACCCAAGAGACCCAGTACTTC.

This clone was counted a single time. The chain recombines TRBV27 with TRBJ1-2, with 8 bases that match TRBD1. The germline V gene has CDR1 MNHEY and CDR2 SMNVEV (reference sequence). V shed 7 bases and J 4 bases; nucleotides not matched to a gene: 5. The CDR3 extends over 13 amino acids. CDR3 DNA: TGTGCCAGCAAGACAGGGGCTGGCTATGGCTACACCTTC. Its translation is CASKTGAGYGYTF.

This clone came up a few times. This chain joins TRBV28 and TRBJ1-1; 8 bases match TRBD1. Germline V gene lookup returns CDR1 MDHEN and CDR2 SYDVKM. V lost 3 bases and J lost 3; bases outside the gene matches: 3. The CDR3 covers 14 residues. In DNA, the CDR3 is TGTGCCAGCAGTTTGACAGGGGATCACACTGAAGCTTTCTTT. It translates to CASSLTGDHTEAFF.